The clone carrying this T cell receptor (beta chain) occurred a few times. Libraries were prepared by immunoSEQ multiplex PCR; TCRdb keeps only in-frame clonotypes and omits some of them. The sample yields tens of thousands of clones, more than 75% seen once. The CDR3 runs 16 residues. V was cut by 3 bases and J by 8 bases, with 19 bases left in between. The germline V gene has CDR1 KGHSH and CDR2 LQKENI. This sample was taken from a study of blood T cell repertoires in COVID-19. The wider study: Nucleic acid was either cDNA or gDNA, and it came from T cells, B-cell-depleted T cells, or PBMCs.

The TCR originated in a human donor in a cohort sampled during active COVID-19. V and J are TRBV18 and TRBJ1-4, with D uncertain. The material sequenced was peripheral blood. The CDR3, as DNA: TGTGCCAGCTCACCTTTTGGTCTACCTCCTTTCGAAAAACTGTTTTTT. It translates to CASSPFGLPPFEKLFF.